This T cell receptor beta chain emerged from a study of Graves' ophthalmopathy and Graves' hyperthyroidism. General study points: Most expanded clonotypes in thyroid above 0.001 frequency also showed up in blood.

Hyperthyroidism was new, under 2 months, in patients aged 18 to 65. Pregnant or lactating patients and those with other autoimmune diseases or uncontrolled infections were excluded. This clonotype was observed many times. Its antigen is unknown. For repertoire sequencing, the TCR beta CDR3 regions were amplified from RNA transcripts. HTBI primers were employed in first-round RT-PCR, then a second-round multiplex PCR followed. TCRdb re-called the multiplex PCR reads with MiXCR, one entry per CDR3 protein. The sample consists of 1 million to 1.3 million distinct CDR3 sequences, 35% to 45% of them appearing once. This CDR3 region has 13 residues. Trimming took 4 bases from V and 11 from J, leaving 17 bases between them. The germline gives CDR1 ENHRY, CDR2 SYGVKD.

The sample taken for sequencing was peripheral blood or thyroid tissue (not recorded which). V and J are TRBV10-3 and TRBJ1-2, with D perhaps TRBD1 (6 bases). The TCR was taken from an adult man with Graves' hyperthyroidism. CDR3: CAISAWGSGTYTF. CDR3 DNA: TGTGCCATCAGTGCGTGGGGGTCTGGGACATACACCTTC.